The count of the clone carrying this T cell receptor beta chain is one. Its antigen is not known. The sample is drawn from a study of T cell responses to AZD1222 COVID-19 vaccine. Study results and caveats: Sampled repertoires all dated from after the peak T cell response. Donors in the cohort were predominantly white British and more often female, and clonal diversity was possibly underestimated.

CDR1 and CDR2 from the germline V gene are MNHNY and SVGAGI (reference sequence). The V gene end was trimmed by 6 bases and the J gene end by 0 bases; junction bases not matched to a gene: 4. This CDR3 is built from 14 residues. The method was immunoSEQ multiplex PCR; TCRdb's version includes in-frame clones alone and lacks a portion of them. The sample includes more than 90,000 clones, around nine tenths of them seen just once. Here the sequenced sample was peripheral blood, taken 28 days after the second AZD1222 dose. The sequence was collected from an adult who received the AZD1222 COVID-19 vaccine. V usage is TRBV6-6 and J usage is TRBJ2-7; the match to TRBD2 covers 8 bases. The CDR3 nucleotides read TGTGCCAGCAGCACGGGGGGGCCCTCCTACGAGCAGTACTTC. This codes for CASSTGGPSYEQYF.